The 21 T cell receptor beta chains reported below all come from one sample, sequenced in a study of shared clonotypes between healthy human individuals. Data came from immunoSEQ multiplex PCR; TCRdb stores just in-frame clones and leaves some out. This sample has roughly 2.2 million clones, with about nine tenths found just once. Material: naive CD4+ T cells from PBMCs. Documented subset: CD45RA+ positively selected. These receptors all stem from a man between 18 and 35 years old in good health. Some clones in this sample may be carry-over from other donors' samples.

In DNA, the CDR3 is TGTGCCAGCAGCGCGGGGACTAGCGGGAGGGCCGGTGAGCAGTTCTTC. Its protein is CASSAGTSGRAGEQFF. V gene TRBV5-4 combines with J gene TRBJ2-1, with 16 bases fitting TRBD2. This CDR3 contains 16 residues. CDR1 and CDR2 from the germline V gene are SGHNT and YYREEE (reference sequence). The ends lost 4 bases at V and 9 bases at J; junction bases unmatched: 7. Full variable domain (outside the CDR3, taken from reference TRBV5-4 and TRBJ2-1): ETGVTQSPTHLIKTRGQQVTLRCSSQSGHNTVSWYQQALGQGPQFIFQYYREEENGRGNFPPRFSGLQFPNYSSELNVNALELDDSALYLCASSAGTSGRAGEQFFGPGTRLTVL.

The rearrangement uses TRBV5-1 and TRBJ2-7; 8 nucleotides line up with TRBD2. The V gene end was trimmed by 0 bases and the J gene end by 0 bases; junction bases not matched to a gene: 5. Germline V CDR1 and CDR2: SGHRS, YFSETQ. The CDR3 sequence is 16 residues long. The chain's CDR3 is CASSLAGGKSSYEQYF. The CDR3 DNA is TGCGCCAGCAGCTTGGCGGGGGGGAAAAGCTCCTACGAGCAGTACTTC. The full variable domain, its missing parts supplied by reference TRBV5-1 and TRBJ2-7, is KAGVTQTPRYLIKTRGQQVTLSCSPISGHRSVSWYQQTPGQGLQFLFEYFSETQRNKGNFPGRFSGRQFSNSRSEMNVSTLELGDSALYLCASSLAGGKSSYEQYFGPGTRLTVT.

V and J are TRBV6-5 and TRBJ1-5; D call uncertain. The V and J ends lost 0 bases and 5 bases respectively, with 5 bases between them. Germline-derived CDR1 and CDR2 are MNHEY and SVGAGI. The CDR3 is made up of 13 amino acids. CDR3 bases: TGTGCCAGCAGTTACTCCAACGATCAGCCCCAGCATTTT. The encoded protein is CASSYSNDQPQHF.

This clone is a singleton in its sample. This chain uses TRBV21-1 with TRBJ2-7; the table names TRBD1, a call not compared with the DNA. TRBV21-1 corresponds to a pseudogene. CDR3 length: 16 residues. CDR3 coding DNA: TGTGCCAGCAGCAAAGAGGCGACACCTCCATACTACGAGCAGTACTTC. This sequence encodes CASSKEATPPYYEQYF.

The chain couples TRBV5-1 to TRBJ1-2, with a tentative D call TRBD1 (5 bases). The CDR3 sequence is 14 residues long. Germline V lookup: CDR1 SGHRS, CDR2 YFSETQ. Trimming took 0 bases from V and 4 from J, leaving 10 bases between them. The CDR3, as DNA: TGCGCCAGCAGCTTGGATGACAGCTCCTATGGCTACACCTTC. Its translation: CASSLDDSSYGYTF.

V and J are TRBV5-1 and TRBJ1-4; D uncertain. Germline V gives CDR1 SGHRS, CDR2 YFSETQ. V was shortened by 2 bases and J by 8 bases, with 10 bases between the two germline ends. The CDR3 contains 13 residues. This chain's CDR3 is CASSFGLGEKLFF. Written as DNA, the CDR3 is TGCGCCAGCAGCTTCGGGTTGGGCGAAAAACTGTTTTTT. Looking up the rest from reference TRBV5-1 and TRBJ1-4 gives the full variable domain: KAGVTQTPRYLIKTRGQQVTLSCSPISGHRSVSWYQQTPGQGLQFLFEYFSETQRNKGNFPGRFSGRQFSNSRSEMNVSTLELGDSALYLCASSFGLGEKLFFGSGTQLSVL.

The CDR3 here is CASSFPSSSYEQYF. Written as DNA, the CDR3 is TGTGCCAGCAGTTTTCCCAGCAGCTCCTACGAGCAGTACTTC. This chain links TRBV28 with TRBJ2-7; D is uncertain. This CDR3 contains 14 residues. CDR1 MDHEN and CDR2 SYDVKM come from the germline V gene. The V end was cut by 3 bases, the J end by 0 bases, with 9 bases between.

The chain combines TRBV13 with TRBJ2-2; weak D call: TRBD2 (6 bases). The germline CDR1 and CDR2 sequences are PRHDT and FYEKMQ (reference sequence). The length of the CDR3 is 19 residues. Trimming left V 5 bases short and J 4 bases short, with 26 bases between. In DNA, the CDR3 is TGTGCCAGCAGCGCCTACCCTGGAATGGGGTTGGAGGGCACCGGGGAGCTGTTTTTT. Amino acid sequence: CASSAYPGMGLEGTGELFF. Full variable domain (remainder filled in from reference TRBV13 and TRBJ2-2): AAGVIQSPRHLIKEKRETATLKCYPIPRHDTVYWYQQGPGQDPQFLISFYEKMQSDKGSIPDRFSAQQFSDYHSELNMSSLELGDSALYFCASSAYPGMGLEGTGELFFGEGSRLTVL.

V and J are TRBV7-9 and TRBJ2-2; 8 bases are shared with TRBD1. The CDR3 spans 15 residues. The V gene end was trimmed by 7 bases and the J gene end by 4 bases; junction bases not matched to a gene: 8. Germline V gene lookup returns CDR1 SEHNR and CDR2 FQNEAQ (reference sequence). DNA of the CDR3: TGTGCCAGCACCCCCCAGCAGGGGGCCACCGGGGAGCTGTTTTTT. Protein: CASTPQQGATGELFF.

The J gene is TRBJ1-5, the V gene TRBV11-2; TRBD1 is a possible D gene (6 bases). Trimming cost V 2 bases and J 0 bases, with 11 bases left between them. Germline CDR1 is SGHAT and CDR2 is FQNNGV. CDR3 length equals 16 residues. The CDR3 region is CASSLSGANSNQPQHF. CDR3 in DNA: TGTGCCAGCAGCTTATCAGGGGCAAATAGCAATCAGCCCCAGCATTTT. Based on the CDR3 plus reference TRBV11-2 and TRBJ1-5, the full variable domain is EAGVAQSPRYKIIEKRQSVAFWCNPISGHATLYWYQQILGQGPKLLIQFQNNGVVDDSQLPKDRFSAERLKGVDSTLKIQPAKLEDSAVYLCASSLSGANSNQPQHFGDGTRLSIL.

The V and J genes are TRBV28 and TRBJ1-5; 12 bases are a match to TRBD1. V trimming: 0 bases; J trimming: 6 bases; junction bases outside the gene matches: 3. Germline CDR1 is MDHEN and CDR2 is SYDVKM. This CDR3 comprises 16 residues. CDR3 region: CASSLWGQGAGQPQHF. CDR3 in DNA: TGTGCCAGCAGTTTATGGGGACAGGGGGCTGGTCAGCCCCAGCATTTT.

The rearrangement uses TRBV5-6 and TRBJ2-7; D may be TRBD1 (5 bases). In germline, CDR1 is SGHDT, CDR2 YYEEEE. The germline V and J ends were trimmed by 4 bases and 0 bases, with 11 bases remaining between them. The CDR3 runs 14 residues. The CDR3 here is CASSGAGISYEQYF. The CDR3 DNA reads as TGTGCCAGCAGCGGGGCTGGGATCTCCTACGAGCAGTACTTC. The full variable domain, rest sourced from reference TRBV5-6 and TRBJ2-7, is DAGVTQSPTHLIKTRGQQVTLRCSPKSGHDTVSWYQQALGQGPQFIFQYYEEEERQRGNFPDRFSGHQFPNYSSELNVNALLLGDSALYLCASSGAGISYEQYFGPGTRLTVT.

The CDR3 loop reads CASTIGTRVTEAFF. The DNA of the CDR3 is TGTGCCAGCACCATCGGGACCCGAGTCACTGAAGCTTTCTTT. This chain uses TRBV6-1 with TRBJ1-1; D perhaps matches TRBD1 (5 bases). Germline CDR1 and CDR2: MNHNS and SASEGT. Trimming took 7 bases from V and 4 from J, leaving 16 bases between them. CDR3 length equals 14 residues.

This clone is a singleton in its sample. This chain joins TRBV10-3 and TRBJ2-7; 14 bases fit TRBD2. This CDR3 is 15 amino acids long. The V gene end was trimmed by 4 bases and the J gene end by 2 bases; junction bases not matched to a gene: 1. Germline V gene data show CDR1 as ENHRY and CDR2 as SYGVKD. The CDR3: CAISAGLAGAYEQYF. CDR3 nucleotides: TGTGCCATCAGTGCGGGACTAGCGGGAGCCTACGAGCAGTACTTC.

In the case of this clone: This sample includes further DNA sequences coding for the same CDR3. The chain carries TRBV5-1 and TRBJ2-3; D ambiguous. The CDR3 totals 13 residues. The V and J ends lost 0 bases and 2 bases respectively, with 4 bases between them. In germline, CDR1 is SGHRS, CDR2 YFSETQ. The CDR3: CASSLDDTDTQYF. As DNA, the CDR3 is TGCGCCAGCAGCTTGGATGACACAGATACGCAGTATTTT. Filled out from reference TRBV5-1 and TRBJ2-3, the complete variable domain reads KAGVTQTPRYLIKTRGQQVTLSCSPISGHRSVSWYQQTPGQGLQFLFEYFSETQRNKGNFPGRFSGRQFSNSRSEMNVSTLELGDSALYLCASSLDDTDTQYFGPGTRLTVL.

The gene calls are TRBV7-8 and TRBJ1-1; unclear D gene. This CDR3 comprises 14 residues. Trimming removed 5 bases at V and 6 bases at J, with 16 bases between. Germline V gene lookup returns CDR1 SGHVS and CDR2 FQNEAQ. In nucleotides, the CDR3 is TGTGCCAGCAGCAGGGAGCCCTTTTTCGCTGAAGCTTTCTTT. Translating gives CASSREPFFAEAFF.

The CDR3 spells CASSLGGQGVFGEAFF. CDR3 in DNA: TGTGCCAGCAGCTTAGGAGGACAGGGGGTTTTCGGTGAAGCTTTCTTT. The chain is built from TRBV7-2 and TRBJ1-1; 10 bases fit TRBD1. The CDR3 is 16 amino acids. V shed 1 base, J shed 7 bases, and the junction held 9 bases outside the gene matches. The germline V gene has CDR1 SGHTA and CDR2 FQGNSA.

The rearrangement joins TRBV10-1 to TRBJ1-4; unclear D gene. The ends were cut back, 4 bases at V and 0 bases at J, with 18 bases in the middle. CDR3 length: 18 residues. CDR1 and CDR2 (germline): WNHNN, SYGVQD (reference sequence). CDR3 bases: TGCGCCAGCAGTGGGCCGATACACCTAAAAGCAACTAATGAAAAACTGTTTTTT. Translation: CASSGPIHLKATNEKLFF.

The chain is built from TRBV18 and TRBJ1-2, with D uncertain. The CDR3 loop spans 15 amino acids. CDR1 KGHSH and CDR2 LQKENI come from the germline V gene. Deletions cut 4 bases from V and 0 bases from J, with 12 bases between. The CDR3 loop is CASSLLVEANYGYTF. The CDR3 bases are TGTGCCAGCTCACTTCTTGTGGAAGCTAACTATGGCTACACCTTC.

CDR3 loop: CASRVDGVQETQYF. The CDR3 nucleotides read TGTGCCAGCAGGGTGGACGGGGTCCAAGAGACCCAGTACTTC. The chain employs TRBV6-6 and TRBJ2-5; weak D call: TRBD2 (5 bases). The ends were cut back, 6 bases at V and 1 base at J, with 12 bases in the middle. The CDR3 is made up of 14 amino acids. Germline V gives CDR1 MNHNY, CDR2 SVGAGI (reference sequence).

The rearrangement uses TRBV4-3 and TRBJ2-2; D possibly corresponds to TRBD1 (6 bases). In germline, CDR1 is LGHNA, CDR2 YSLEER. V shed 7 bases and J shed 1 base, with 22 bases lying between them. The CDR3 extends over 18 amino acids. CDR3 DNA sequence: TGCGCCAGCACCAAACGGATACAGGGTCCGGGGAACACCGGGGAGCTGTTTTTT. Its translation: CASTKRIQGPGNTGELFF.